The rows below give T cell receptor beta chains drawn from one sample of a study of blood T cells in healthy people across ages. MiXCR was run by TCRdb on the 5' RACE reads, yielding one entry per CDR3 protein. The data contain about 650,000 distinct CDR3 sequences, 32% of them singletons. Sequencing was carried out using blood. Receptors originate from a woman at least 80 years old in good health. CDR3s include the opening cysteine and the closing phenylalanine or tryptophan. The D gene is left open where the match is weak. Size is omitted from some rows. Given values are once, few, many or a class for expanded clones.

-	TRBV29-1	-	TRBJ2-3	TGCAGCGTCCTGAACAGGGGACTCACAGATACGCAGTATTTT	CSVLNRGLTDTQYF
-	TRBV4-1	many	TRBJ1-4	TGCGCCAGCAGTCAGGCCGAGGGGGCAACTAATGAAAAACTGTTTTTT	CASSQAEGATNEKLFF
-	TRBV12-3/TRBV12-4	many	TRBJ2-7	TGTGCCAGCAGTCCCGGGTCTGGGCGGGGAATCTACGAGCAGTACTTC	CASSPGSGRGIYEQYF
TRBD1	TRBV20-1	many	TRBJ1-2	TGCAGTGCACCCACAGGGGAGGGTGGCTACACCTTC	CSAPTGEGGYTF
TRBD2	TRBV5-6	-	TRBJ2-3	TGTGCCAGCAGCTCAACCCGGACTAGCCGCACAGATACGCAGTATTTT	CASSSTRTSRTDTQYF
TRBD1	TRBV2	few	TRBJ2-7	TGTGCCAGCAGGTCCGGACAGGGTCGAGAGCAGTACTTC	CASRSGQGREQYF
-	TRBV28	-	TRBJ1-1	TGTGCCAGCAGTAACAGAGGGTCGAGCACTGAAGCTTTCTTT	CASSNRGSSTEAFF
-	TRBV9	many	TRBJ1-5	TGTGCCAGCAGCGTAGGTGGGAGCAATCAGCCCCAGCATTTT	CASSVGGSNQPQHF
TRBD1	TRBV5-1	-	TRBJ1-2	TGCGCCAGCAGCGAGAAACAGGGGACTGGCGGCTACACCTTC	CASSEKQGTGGYTF
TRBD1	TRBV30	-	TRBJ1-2	TGTGCCTGGAGTGGACAGGGGGCGAGAGGCTATGGCTACACCTTC	CAWSGQGARGYGYTF
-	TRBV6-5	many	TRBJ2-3	TGTGCCAGCAGTACCCCTAGGGGACGCACAGATACGCAGTATTTT	CASSTPRGRTDTQYF